The clone carrying this T cell receptor (beta chain) was found many times. No DNA is shown, since the ends of the CDR3 on it are uncertain; the CDR3 is the one TCRdb lists. The table came from immunoSEQ multiplex PCR; TCRdb's copy has only in-frame clones and leaves some out. Here the sample spans fewer than 150,000 clones, about four fifths being singletons. These data are taken from a study of blood T cell repertoires in COVID-19. The CDR3 numbers 16 amino acids, ends counted. This chain links TRBV21-1 with TRBJ1-5. TRBV21-1 is annotated as a pseudogene. The sequence came from a man older than 75 with acute or convalescent COVID-19. Specimen: peripheral blood. CDR3 amino acids: CASSQWGVGSNQPQHF.